Sequencing of this T cell receptor (beta chain) was carried out in a study of cytomegalovirus exposure and HLA in healthy donors. The germline V and J ends were trimmed by 8 bases and 4 bases, with 18 bases remaining between them. CDR1 is MDHEN, CDR2 SYDVKM, per germline. There are 15 residues in the CDR3. Researchers ran the PCR with 60 Vbeta and 13 Jbeta primers. Clones were sequenced by immunoSEQ multiplex PCR, and TCRdb holds only the in-frame ones, with some missing. This sample's clone table lists about 210,000 clones. The sequenced sample was PBMCs. The origin of this receptor is a woman younger than 45 in good health and CMV-seropositive. The chain is built from TRBV28 and TRBJ1-5; D may be TRBD1 (5 bases). CDR3 bases: TGTGCCAGCCACGTCGGAGGGGAGAGGAATCAGCCCCAGCATTTT. The encoded protein is CASHVGGERNQPQHF.